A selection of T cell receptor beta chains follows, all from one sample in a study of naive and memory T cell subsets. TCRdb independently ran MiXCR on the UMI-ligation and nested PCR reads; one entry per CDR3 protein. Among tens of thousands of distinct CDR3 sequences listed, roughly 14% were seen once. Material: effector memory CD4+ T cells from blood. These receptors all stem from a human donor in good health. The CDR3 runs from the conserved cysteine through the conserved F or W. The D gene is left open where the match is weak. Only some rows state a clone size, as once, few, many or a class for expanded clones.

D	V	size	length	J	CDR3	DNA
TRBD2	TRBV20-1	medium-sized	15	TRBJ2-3	CSARDWAGVADTQYF	TGCAGTGCTAGAGATTGGGCGGGAGTGGCAGATACGCAGTATTTT
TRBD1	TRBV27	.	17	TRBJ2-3	CASSRGQGPPNTDTQYF	TGTGCCAGCAGTCGAGGACAGGGCCCTCCTAACACAGATACGCAGTATTTT
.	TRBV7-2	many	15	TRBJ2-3	CASSFRGGGTDTQYF	TGTGCCAGCAGCTTCCGTGGGGGTGGCACAGATACGCAGTATTTT
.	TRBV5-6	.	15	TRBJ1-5	CASSPSRSVRQPQHF	TGTGCCAGCAGCCCTTCCCGCAGTGTCCGACAGCCCCAGCATTTT
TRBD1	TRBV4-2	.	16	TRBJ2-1	CASSQGRDRGHNEQFF	TGTGCCAGCAGCCAAGGCCGGGACAGGGGTCACAATGAGCAGTTCTTC
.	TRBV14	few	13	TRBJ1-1	CASSQDTATEAFF	TGTGCCAGCAGCCAAGACACTGCCACTGAAGCTTTCTTT
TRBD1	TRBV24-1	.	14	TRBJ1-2	CATSEDRFNYGYTF	TGTGCCACCAGCGAGGACAGGTTTAACTATGGCTACACCTTC
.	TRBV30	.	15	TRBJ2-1	CAWSVTGSSYNEQFF	TGTGCCTGGAGTGTAACAGGGAGCTCCTACAATGAGCAGTTCTTC
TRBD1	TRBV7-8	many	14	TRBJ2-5	CASSRRDRGETQYF	TGTGCCAGCAGCCGCCGAGACAGGGGAGAGACCCAGTACTTC
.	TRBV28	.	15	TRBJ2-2	CASSKITQNTGELFF	TGTGCCAGCAGTAAAATCACCCAAAACACCGGGGAGCTGTTTTTT
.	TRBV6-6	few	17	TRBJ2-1	CASRSAGVAGPHNEQFF	TGTGCCAGCAGGTCCGCAGGGGTAGCGGGTCCCCACAATGAGCAGTTCTTC
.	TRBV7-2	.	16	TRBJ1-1	CASSLALSLGDTEAFF	TGTGCCAGCAGCTTAGCGCTCTCCTTAGGAGACACTGAAGCTTTCTTT
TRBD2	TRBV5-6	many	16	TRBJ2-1	CASSRSGTSLFTEQFF	TGTGCCAGCAGCAGATCCGGGACTAGTCTCTTTACTGAGCAGTTCTTC
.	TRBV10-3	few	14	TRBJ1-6	CAINTGTNNSPLHF	TGTGCCATCAACACAGGGACTAATAATTCACCCCTCCACTTT
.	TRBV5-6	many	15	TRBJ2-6	CASEGHHSGANVLTF	TGTGCCAGCGAGGGACATCACTCTGGGGCCAACGTCCTGACTTTC
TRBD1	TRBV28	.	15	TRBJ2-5	CASSPADRAGETQYF	TGTGCCAGCAGTCCCGCGGACAGGGCGGGGGAGACCCAGTACTTC
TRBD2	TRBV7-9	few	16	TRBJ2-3	CASSFATSGNTDTQYF	TGTGCCAGCAGCTTCGCGACTAGCGGTAACACAGATACGCAGTATTTT
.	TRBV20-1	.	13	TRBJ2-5	CSPLGPPKETQYF	TGCAGCCCGTTGGGCCCCCCAAAAGAGACCCAGTACTTC
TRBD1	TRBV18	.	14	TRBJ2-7	CASSPGTVFYEQYF	TGTGCCAGCTCACCCGGGACAGTTTTCTACGAGCAGTACTTC
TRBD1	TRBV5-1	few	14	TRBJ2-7	CASSLGTGGLEQYF	TGCGCCAGCAGCCTCGGGACAGGGGGCCTCGAGCAGTACTTC
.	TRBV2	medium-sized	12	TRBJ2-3	CASSLFADTQYF	TGTGCCAGCAGCCTCTTTGCAGATACGCAGTATTTT
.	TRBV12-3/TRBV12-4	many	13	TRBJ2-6	CASSDSGANVLTF	TGTGCCAGCAGTGACTCTGGGGCCAACGTCCTGACTTTC
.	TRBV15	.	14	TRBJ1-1	CATSREGGNTEAFF	TGTGCCACCAGCAGAGAAGGGGGTAACACTGAAGCTTTCTTT
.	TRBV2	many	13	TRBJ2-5	CASELEREETQYF	TGTGCCAGCGAGCTGGAGAGAGAAGAGACCCAGTACTTC
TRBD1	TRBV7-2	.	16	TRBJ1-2	CASSLVVGTERSGYTF	TGTGCCAGCAGCTTAGTAGTGGGGACAGAGAGAAGTGGCTACACCTTC
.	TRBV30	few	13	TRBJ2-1	CAWKGLSYNEQFF	TGTGCCTGGAAAGGACTCTCCTACAATGAGCAGTTCTTC
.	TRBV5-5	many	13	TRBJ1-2	CASSCGEGYGYTF	TGTGCCAGCAGCTGTGGGGAAGGCTATGGCTACACCTTC
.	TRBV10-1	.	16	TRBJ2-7	CASSYASGHGSYEQYF	TGCGCCAGCAGTTACGCCTCGGGACACGGATCCTACGAGCAGTACTTC
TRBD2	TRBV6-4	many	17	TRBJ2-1	CASSDSQTSGRVNEQFF	TGTGCCAGCAGTGACTCCCAGACTAGCGGGAGGGTAAATGAGCAGTTCTTC
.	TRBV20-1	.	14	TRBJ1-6	CSARPAAGGSPLHF	TGCAGTGCTAGGCCGGCGGCAGGAGGATCACCCCTCCACTTT
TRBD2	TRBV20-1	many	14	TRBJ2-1	CSATTSGRGDEQFF	TGCAGTGCTACGACTAGCGGGAGGGGGGATGAGCAGTTCTTC
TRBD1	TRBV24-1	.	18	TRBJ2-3	CATSGPGTGGSSTDTQYF	TGTGCCACCAGTGGGCCCGGGACAGGGGGCTCGAGCACAGATACGCAGTATTTT
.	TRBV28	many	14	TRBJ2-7	CASSQDPPGNEQYF	TGTGCCAGCAGCCAAGACCCCCCAGGGAACGAGCAGTACTTC
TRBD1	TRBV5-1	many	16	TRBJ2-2	CASSGVGTGSTGELFF	TGCGCCAGCAGCGGAGTCGGGACAGGCTCCACCGGGGAGCTGTTTTTT
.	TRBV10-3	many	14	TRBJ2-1	CAISPVQGNNEQFF	TGTGCCATCAGTCCCGTCCAGGGGAACAATGAGCAGTTCTTC
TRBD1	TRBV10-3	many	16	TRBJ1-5	CAISESVGQGGQPQHF	TGTGCCATCAGTGAGTCGGTGGGACAGGGAGGTCAGCCCCAGCATTTT
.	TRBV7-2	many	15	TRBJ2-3	CASRRGSGSTDTQYF	TGTGCCAGCAGACGCGGCAGCGGGAGCACAGATACGCAGTATTTT
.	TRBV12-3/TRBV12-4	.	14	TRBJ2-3	CASSFRVITDTQYF	TGTGCCAGCAGTTTTAGGGTGATCACAGATACGCAGTATTTT
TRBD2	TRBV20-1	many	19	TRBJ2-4	CSARARGSSGDLAKNIQYF	TGCAGTGCTAGAGCCCGGGGTAGTAGCGGGGATCTAGCCAAAAACATTCAGTACTTC
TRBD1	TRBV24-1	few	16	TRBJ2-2	CATSDPGQGNTGELFF	TGTGCCACCAGTGACCCGGGACAGGGTAACACCGGGGAGCTGTTTTTT
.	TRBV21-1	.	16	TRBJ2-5	CASKRLAGGPGETQYF	TGTGCCAGCAAACGACTAGCGGGAGGGCCGGGGGAGACCCAGTACTTC
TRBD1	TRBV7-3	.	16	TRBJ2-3	CASSSGTGGRIDTQYF	TGTGCCAGCAGCTCGGGGACAGGGGGCAGGATAGATACGCAGTATTTT
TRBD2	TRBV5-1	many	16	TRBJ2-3	CASSSLTSGNQDTQYF	TGCGCCAGCAGCTCGTTGACTAGCGGGAATCAGGATACGCAGTATTTT
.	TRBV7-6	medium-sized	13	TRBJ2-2	CASSSDGAGELFF	TGTGCCAGCAGCTCGGACGGTGCCGGGGAGCTGTTTTTT
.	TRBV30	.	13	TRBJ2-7	CAWSNRRAYEQYF	TGTGCCTGGAGTAATAGGAGGGCCTACGAGCAGTACTTC
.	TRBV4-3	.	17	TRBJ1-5	CASSQEVPGIQPAPQHF	TGCGCCAGCAGCCAAGAAGTTCCGGGAATCCAACCCGCGCCCCAGCATTTT
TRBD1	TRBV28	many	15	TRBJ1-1	CASSLSRQGGLEAFF	TGTGCCAGCAGTTTATCGCGGCAGGGGGGCCTAGAAGCTTTCTTT
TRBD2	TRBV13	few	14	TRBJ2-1	CASRRASGGNEQFF	TGTGCCAGCCGAAGGGCTAGCGGGGGTAATGAGCAGTTCTTC
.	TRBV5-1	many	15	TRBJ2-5	CASSAGRGAQETQYF	TGCGCCAGCAGTGCAGGCCGGGGAGCACAAGAGACCCAGTACTTC
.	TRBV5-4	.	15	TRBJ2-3	CASSVGRSYTDTQYF	TGTGCCAGCAGCGTCGGCAGGAGTTACACAGATACGCAGTATTTT